A single sample gave rise to the 14 T cell receptor beta chains below, sequenced in a study of cytomegalovirus exposure and HLA in healthy donors. 13 Jbeta primers and 60 Vbeta primers were used for the PCR. Profiled with immunoSEQ multiplex PCR; TCRdb holds only in-frame clones, not every one. This table has 160,000 or so clones, approximately 88% appearing once. The sequencing sample was made of PBMCs. The origin of the receptors is a woman aged 18-29 years in good health and CMV-seronegative.

The chain has TRBV6-5 and TRBJ1-2, with D possibly TRBD1 on 6 matching bases. Germline V gene data show CDR1 as MNHEY and CDR2 as SVGAGI. The V end was cut by 10 bases, the J end by 2 bases, with 20 bases between. The CDR3 is made up of 15 amino acids. The CDR3 is CATRFLRQGNYGYTF. The CDR3 DNA reads TGTGCCACCCGCTTTCTAAGGCAGGGGAACTATGGCTACACCTTC.

The chain couples TRBV4-1 to TRBJ2-6, with D possibly TRBD1 on 6 matching bases. V lost 0 bases and J 2 bases, leaving 8 bases between the germline ends. CDR1 MGHRA and CDR2 YSYEKL come from the germline V gene. The CDR3 covers 16 residues. The CDR3 sequence: CASSQDPGAGANVLTF. DNA for the CDR3: TGCGCCAGCAGCCAAGATCCAGGGGCTGGGGCCAACGTCCTGACTTTC.

In this sample, this clone is medium-sized. Relative to the germline gene, one junction end is altered; a read error may explain this. The chain carries TRBV25-1 and TRBJ2-7, with TRBD1 matching over 9 bases. CDR3 length: 12 amino acids. CDR1 is MGHDK, CDR2 SYGVNS, per germline. DNA for the CDR3: TGTGCGAGCAAGGGACAGGGTTACGAGCAGTACTTC. It is translated as CASKGQGYEQYF.

Here the CDR3 reads CASSYSPGQNTEAFF. The CDR3 nucleotides read TGCGCCAGCAGCTATTCCCCGGGACAGAACACTGAAGCTTTCTTT. The chain joins TRBV5-1 to TRBJ1-1, with a tentative D call TRBD1 (6 bases). This CDR3 is built from 15 residues. In germline, CDR1 is SGHRS, CDR2 YFSETQ. V was clipped by 3 bases and J by 1 base, with 13 bases between them.

The chain links TRBV13 to TRBJ1-2; D gene uncertain. CDR1 and CDR2 (germline): PRHDT, FYEKMQ (reference sequence). This CDR3 is 16 amino acids long. Trimming removed 5 bases from V and 4 bases from J, with 20 bases in between. The CDR3 DNA sequence: TGTGCCAGCAGCCGCCTAGACCGGGGTGAACTCTATGGCTACACCTTC. Its protein product is CASSRLDRGELYGYTF.

This clone was found a few times. The chain links TRBV2 to TRBJ2-7; TRBD2 might be the D (6 bases). The CDR3 contains 14 residues. Germline loops: CDR1 SNHLY, CDR2 FYNNEI. Trimming removed 5 bases from V and 3 bases from J, with 14 bases in between. The CDR3 DNA reads TGTGCCAGCAGTCCCCGGGACTCTAACTACGAGCAGTACTTC. This gives the protein CASSPRDSNYEQYF.

Only a few counts were recorded for this clone. J is TRBJ2-1 and V is TRBV28; 12 positions agree with TRBD2. The CDR3 loop spans 16 amino acids. J was trimmed by 7 bases and V by 3 bases; bases with no gene match: 7. In germline, CDR1 is MDHEN, CDR2 SYDVKM. CDR3 in amino acids: CASSFTASGGANEQFF. Here the CDR3 DNA reads TGTGCCAGCAGTTTCACCGCTAGCGGGGGGGCGAATGAGCAGTTCTTC.

This clone was counted a single time. The chain employs TRBV5-4 and TRBJ1-2; 8 positions match TRBD1. The V segment lost 5 bases and the J segment 3 bases; nucleotides outside the gene matches: 3. Per the germline V gene, CDR1 is SGHNT and CDR2 is YYREEE (reference sequence). This CDR3 is 13 amino acids long. This chain's CDR3 is CASRMDRDYGYTF. The DNA of the CDR3 is TGTGCCAGCAGAATGGACAGGGACTATGGCTACACCTTC.

The chain links TRBV9 to TRBJ2-3; D gene uncertain. Germline CDR1 is SGDLS and CDR2 is YYNGEE. The CDR3 is 15 residues long. Trimming shortened V by 1 base and J by 0 bases, and 9 bases separated the two germline ends. The CDR3: CASSVYSASTDTQYF. The CDR3 DNA is TGTGCCAGCAGCGTATACAGTGCTAGCACAGATACGCAGTATTTT.

The chain carries TRBV12-5 and TRBJ1-5, with D tentatively TRBD1 (5 bases). V was clipped by 5 bases and J by 6 bases, with 8 bases between them. CDR3 size: 12 residues. From germline, CDR1 is LGHNT and CDR2 FRNRAP. This CDR3 reads CASGRDSQPQHF. CDR3 DNA: TGTGCTAGTGGTAGAGACAGTCAGCCCCAGCATTTT. Supplemented by reference TRBV12-5 and TRBJ1-5, the full variable domain reads DARVTQTPRHKVTEMGQEVTMRCQPILGHNTVFWYRQTMMQGLELLAYFRNRAPLDDSGMPKDRFSAEMPDATLATLKIQPSEPRDSAVYFCASGRDSQPQHFGDGTRLSIL.

This chain links TRBV2 with TRBJ1-1; D possibly corresponds to TRBD1 (6 bases). This CDR3 spans 16 amino acids. V was cut by 2 bases and J by 4 bases, with 17 bases left in between. Germline CDR1 SNHLY, CDR2 FYNNEI. The chain's CDR3 is CASSEQGTDRITEAFF. The CDR3 region has the DNA TGTGCCAGCAGTGAACAAGGTACCGACAGGATCACTGAAGCTTTCTTT.

This clone was seen only once. The CDR3 protein is CASKQGTSNYGYTF. CDR3 in DNA: TGTGCCAGTAAGCAGGGGACCTCTAACTATGGCTACACCTTC. The chain has TRBV19 and TRBJ1-2; tentative D call: TRBD1 (6 bases). The CDR3 is 14 residues long. Trimming removed 7 bases from V and 0 bases from J, with 12 bases in between. Germline V gene lookup returns CDR1 LNHDA and CDR2 SQIVND (reference sequence).

The chain couples TRBV6-5 to TRBJ1-2; D not resolved. Trimming took off 0 bases at V and 4 bases at J, with 6 bases between the two ends. Germline CDR1 reads MNHEY; CDR2 reads SVGAGI. The CDR3 is 13 amino acids. This chain's CDR3 is CASSYSGLYGYTF. Here the CDR3 DNA reads TGTGCCAGCAGTTACTCCGGACTCTATGGCTACACCTTC.

The chain is built from TRBV4-1 and TRBJ2-1; the match to TRBD2 covers 12 bases. Unmatched junction bases numbered 7, after V lost 4 bases and J lost 9 bases. Germline CDR1 is MGHRA and CDR2 is YSYEKL. The CDR3 is made up of 15 amino acids. The CDR3 is CASSPLAGGPLEQFF. CDR3 DNA sequence: TGCGCCAGCAGCCCTCTAGCGGGGGGGCCCCTTGAGCAGTTCTTC.